This T cell receptor (beta chain) was found in a study of blood T cell repertoires in COVID-19. Measured with immunoSEQ multiplex PCR; TCRdb has only the in-frame clones, and not every one. The table lists some 250,000 clones, roughly 86% of them singletons. CDR1 SEHNR and CDR2 FQNEAQ come from the germline V gene (reference sequence). Germline trimming cut 2 bases from V and 1 base from J; bases unmatched to any gene: 1. This CDR3 is 14 amino acids long. The chain recombines TRBV7-9 with TRBJ1-2; 7 nucleotides line up with TRBD1. What was sequenced was PBMCs or T cells enriched from blood (not recorded which). This clonotype was obtained from a woman aged 40 to 55 with acute COVID-19. CDR3 sequence: CASSLSGGNYGYTF. CDR3 DNA sequence: TGTGCCAGCAGCTTATCAGGGGGTAACTATGGCTACACCTTC.